This T cell receptor (beta chain) was obtained from a study of early T cells in non-severe SARS-CoV-2 infection. Study-wide points: VDJdb matching skewed toward anti-spike CD8 responses, missing private and CD4 specificities.

The sample holds many counts of this clonotype. What it binds is not known. The CDR3 has 13 residues. The V end was cut by 0 bases, the J end by 6 bases, with 6 bases between. In germline, CDR1 is KGHSH, CDR2 LQKENI. TCRdb passed the 5' RACE reads through MiXCR, listing each CDR3 protein once. In the table there are 65,000 to 95,000 distinct CDR3 sequences, about 17% of which are singletons. This TCR came from an adult who was a healthcare worker with PCR-confirmed SARS-CoV-2 infection or an uninfected control (not recorded which). The V and J genes are TRBV18 and TRBJ1-5; D is ambiguous. Input material: whole blood. CDR3 bases: TGTGCCAGCTCACCACCGGGCACTCAGCCCCAGCATTTT. This sequence encodes CASSPPGTQPQHF.